The 19 T cell receptor beta chains presented below share a single source sample, sequenced in a study of immune evolution from preneoplasia to lung adenocarcinoma. Data came from immunoSEQ multiplex PCR; TCRdb stores just in-frame clones and leaves some out. The sample records approximately 5,900 clones, approximately 80% being singletons. The sequencing input was FFPE adjacent normal lung tissue. The receptors were gathered from a donor older than 65 with lung adenocarcinoma.

The V and J genes are TRBV27 and TRBJ2-1; the match to TRBD2 covers 7 bases. The CDR3 length is 16 residues. The germline V gene encodes CDR1 MNHEY and CDR2 SMNVEV (reference sequence). V shed 8 bases and J 0 bases; nucleotides not matched to a gene: 10. This CDR3 reads CASSPSTSSSYNEQFF. The CDR3 DNA follows: TGTGCCAGCTCCCCCTCGACTAGCAGCTCCTACAATGAGCAGTTCTTC.

The table lists this clone with a few counts. V is TRBV11-2 and J is TRBJ2-7; TRBD1 might be the D (5 bases). The CDR3 loop spans 15 amino acids. CDR1 is SGHAT and CDR2 is FQNNGV in the germline V gene. V lost 3 bases, J lost 3 bases, and 15 bases lay in between. In nucleotides, the CDR3 is TGTGCCAGCAGCTTTGGAAGGGGAACAGGCTACGAGCAGTACTTC. Its translation is CASSFGRGTGYEQYF.

V is TRBV12-5 and J is TRBJ2-5, with D possibly being TRBD2 (5 bases). Germline values: CDR1 LGHNT, CDR2 FRNRAP. This CDR3 has 13 amino acids. Trimming cost V 5 bases and J 1 base, with 8 bases left between them. CDR3 region: CASGLGAQETQYF. In nucleotides, the CDR3 is TGTGCTAGTGGTCTGGGAGCCCAAGAGACCCAGTACTTC.

V usage is TRBV29-1 and J usage is TRBJ1-2; D gene uncertain. Between the trimmed V and J ends, which lost 4 bases and 4 bases, there was a span of 13 bases. The CDR3 runs to 13 residues. The germline V gene encodes CDR1 SQVTM and CDR2 ANQGSEA. The CDR3 region is CSVGAPGVYGYTF. CDR3 sequence (DNA): TGCAGCGTTGGAGCGCCCGGGGTCTATGGCTACACCTTC. Together with reference TRBV29-1 and TRBJ1-2, the CDR3 gives the full variable domain: SAVISQKPSRDICQRGTSLTIQCQVDSQVTMMFWYRQQPGQSLTLIATANQGSEATYESGFVIDKFPISRPNLTFSTLTVSNMSPEDSSIYLCSVGAPGVYGYTFGSGTRLTVV.

This rearrangement joins TRBV7-8 to TRBJ1-5, with D possibly being TRBD1 (5 bases). The germline V gene has CDR1 SGHVS and CDR2 FQNEAQ. CDR3 length equals 13 residues. Trimming stripped 1 base from V and 7 bases from J, with 8 bases between. Here the CDR3 DNA reads TGTGCCAGCAGCTTAGAGAGGGACCAGCCCCAGCATTTT. Protein: CASSLERDQPQHF. Drawing the rest from reference TRBV7-8 and TRBJ1-5, the complete variable domain is GAGVSQSPRYKVAKRGQDVALRCDPISGHVSLFWYQQALGQGPEFLTYFQNEAQLDKSGLPSDRFFAERPEGSVSTLKIQRTQQEDSAVYLCASSLERDQPQHFGDGTRLSIL.

This clone was observed a single time. The chain has TRBV30 and TRBJ1-4; no reliable D call. The CDR3 consists of 13 residues. V was pared by 0 bases and J by 7 bases, with 9 bases between. Germline V gene lookup returns CDR1 GTSNPN and CDR2 SVGIG (reference sequence). CDR3 amino acids: CAWSVRDGEKLFF. The DNA for the CDR3 is TGTGCCTGGAGTGTGAGGGATGGTGAAAAACTGTTTTTT. The variable domain in full, with the rest retrieved from reference TRBV30 and TRBJ1-4, is SQTIHQWPATLVQPVGSPLSLECTVEGTSNPNLYWYRQAAGRGLQLLFYSVGIGQISSEVPQNLSASRPQDRQFILSSKKLLLSDSGFYLCAWSVRDGEKLFFGSGTQLSVL.

J is TRBJ2-3 and V is TRBV2; the D is unclear. Germline CDR1 and CDR2: SNHLY and FYNNEI. Trimming took off 0 bases at V and 4 bases at J, with 8 bases between the two ends. The CDR3 extends over 14 amino acids. CDR3 sequence: CASSEALSSDTQYF. CDR3 in DNA: TGTGCCAGCAGTGAAGCTTTAAGCTCAGATACGCAGTATTTT.

The gene calls are TRBV30 and TRBJ2-5, with D possibly matching TRBD2 (6 bases). V was cut by 1 base and J by 7 bases, with 16 bases left in between. This CDR3 region has 14 residues. Germline V gives CDR1 GTSNPN, CDR2 SVGIG (reference sequence). DNA for the CDR3: TGTGCCTGGAGTGAAACGGGAGTATCGGTGACCCAGTACTTC. Its protein is CAWSETGVSVTQYF.

The chain joins TRBV9 to TRBJ1-4; D remains ambiguous. V lost 2 bases and J lost 8, with 10 bases in between. The germline gives CDR1 SGDLS, CDR2 YYNGEE. This CDR3 is built from 13 residues. This CDR3 is CASSVTPGEKLFF. The CDR3 region has the DNA TGTGCCAGCAGCGTGACCCCGGGGGAAAAACTGTTTTTT.

This rearrangement joins TRBV5-1 to TRBJ2-7; 8 positions match TRBD2. Per germline, CDR1 SGHRS and CDR2 YFSETQ. CDR3 length: 16 residues. V lost 2 bases to trimming and J lost 6 bases; unmatched junction nucleotides: 13. The CDR3 DNA reads TGCGCCAGCAGCTTCTATATGAGCGGGAGTGGGTCCGAGCAGTACTTC. This translates into CASSFYMSGSGSEQYF.

The V gene is TRBV2, the J gene TRBJ2-7; D unclear. The CDR3 is made up of 11 amino acids. Germline V lookup: CDR1 SNHLY, CDR2 FYNNEI. Trimming shortened V by 8 bases and J by 8 bases, and 13 bases separated the two germline ends. CDR3 in DNA: TGTGCCAGCGGTCCAGCGTACAAGCAGTACTTC. Its protein product is CASGPAYKQYF.

The V gene is TRBV4-2, the J gene TRBJ1-4; D possibly corresponds to TRBD1 (5 bases). This CDR3 contains 14 residues. Germline CDR1 LGHNA, CDR2 YNFKEQ. Trimming removed 1 base from V and 5 bases from J, with 8 bases in between. The CDR3 DNA reads TGTGCCAGCAGCCAAGGTCCAGGGAATGAAAAACTGTTTTTT. Residues: CASSQGPGNEKLFF.

This chain connects TRBV18 to TRBJ2-7, with D tentatively TRBD2 (6 bases). Trimming pared 4 bases from V and 2 bases from J, leaving 21 bases between. The germline CDR1 and CDR2 sequences are KGHSH and LQKENI. There are 17 residues in the CDR3. The CDR3 DNA reads as TGTGCCAGCTCACGGGGGGACGCGGGCACGGGAACCTACGAGCAGTACTTC. Protein product: CASSRGDAGTGTYEQYF. The complete variable domain, with remaining parts taken from reference TRBV18 and TRBJ2-7, reads NAGVMQNPRHLVRRRGQEARLRCSPMKGHSHVYWYRQLPEEGLKFMVYLQKENIIDESGMPKERFSAEFPKEGPSILRIQQVVRGDSAAYFCASSRGDAGTGTYEQYFGPGTRLTVT.

V is TRBV12-5 and J is TRBJ2-7; 12 nucleotides align to TRBD2. Germline trimming cut 5 bases from V and 4 bases from J; bases unmatched to any gene: 3. CDR3 length: 14 residues. CDR1 is LGHNT and CDR2 is FRNRAP in the germline V gene. The chain's CDR3 is CASGLTSGRYEQYF. The CDR3 nucleotides are TGTGCTAGTGGTCTTACTAGCGGGAGGTACGAGCAGTACTTC.

The chain has TRBV4-1 and TRBJ2-1; possible D gene TRBD2, 5 bases. V gave up 1 base and J gave up 1 base, with 11 bases separating them. This CDR3 spans 16 amino acids. Looked up from germline, CDR1 is MGHRA and CDR2 is YSYEKL. In nucleotides, the CDR3 is TGCGCCAGCAGCCAAGGCTGGAGAGGGTCCTACAATGAGCAGTTCTTC. Protein: CASSQGWRGSYNEQFF.

V gene TRBV27 combines with J gene TRBJ2-3; D gene uncertain. This CDR3 has 15 amino acids. V was clipped by 0 bases and J by 3 bases, with 10 bases between them. Germline V CDR1 and CDR2: MNHEY, SMNVEV (reference sequence). This CDR3 is CASSLSRLATDTQYF. The CDR3 nucleotides read TGTGCCAGCAGTTTATCTCGTCTGGCGACAGATACGCAGTATTTT.

The J gene is TRBJ2-7, the V gene TRBV28, with TRBD1 identical over 9 bases. Germline values: CDR1 MDHEN, CDR2 SYDVKM. V shed 2 bases, J shed 7 bases, and the junction held 6 bases outside the gene matches. CDR3 length equals 14 residues. CDR3 coding DNA: TGTGCCAGCAGTTTACAACAGGGGGCGCGGGAGCAGTACTTC. Amino acids: CASSLQQGAREQYF.

This clone is termed large. The V call is TRBV6-5, the J call TRBJ1-3; 7 nucleotides agree with TRBD1. The V gene's germline CDR1 is MNHEY and CDR2 SVGAGI. This CDR3 is built from 15 residues. J gave up 3 bases and V 6 bases, and 8 bases lay outside the gene matches. The CDR3 coding sequence is TGTGCCAGCAGCCCGACCGACAGGGTTGGAAACACCATATATTTT. Translated, it gives CASSPTDRVGNTIYF.

The chain couples TRBV27 to TRBJ1-5; D remains ambiguous. This CDR3 comprises 15 residues. Germline loops: CDR1 MNHEY, CDR2 SMNVEV (reference sequence). V lost 2 bases and J lost 2, with 10 bases in between. CDR3 amino acids: CASSLRGWGNQPQHF. For the CDR3, the DNA is TGTGCCAGCAGTTTACGGGGTTGGGGCAATCAGCCCCAGCATTTT.